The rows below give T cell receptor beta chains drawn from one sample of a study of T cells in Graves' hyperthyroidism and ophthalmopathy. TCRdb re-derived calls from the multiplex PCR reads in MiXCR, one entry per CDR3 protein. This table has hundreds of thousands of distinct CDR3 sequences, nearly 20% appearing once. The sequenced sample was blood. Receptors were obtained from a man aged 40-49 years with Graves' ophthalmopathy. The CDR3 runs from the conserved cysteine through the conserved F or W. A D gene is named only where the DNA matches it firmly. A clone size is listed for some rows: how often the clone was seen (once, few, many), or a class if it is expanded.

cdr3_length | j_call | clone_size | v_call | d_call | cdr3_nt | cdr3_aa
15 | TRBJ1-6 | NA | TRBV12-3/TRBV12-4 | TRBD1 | TGTGCCAGCAGTTTACGGGACAGGGGGCGGTCACCCCTCCACTTT | CASSLRDRGRSPLHF
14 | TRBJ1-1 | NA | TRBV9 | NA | TGTGCCAGCAGCGTAGTAGCAGAGAACACTGAAGCTTTCTTT | CASSVVAENTEAFF
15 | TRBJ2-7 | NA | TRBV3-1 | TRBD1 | TGTGCCAGCAGCCAAGAAACAGGGGTGTGGTACGAGCAGTACTTC | CASSQETGVWYEQYF
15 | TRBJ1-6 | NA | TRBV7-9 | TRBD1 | TGTGCCAGCAGCCCCACAGGGGGCTTTGATTCACCCCTCCACTTT | CASSPTGGFDSPLHF
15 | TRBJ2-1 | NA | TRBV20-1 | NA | TGCAGTGCTAGAGATCTTGAGCCCCCCCACAATGAGCAGTTCTTC | CSARDLEPPHNEQFF
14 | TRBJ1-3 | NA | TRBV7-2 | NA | TGTGCCAGCAGCCGAGACCCGGGGCTCGGCACCATATATTTT | CASSRDPGLGTIYF
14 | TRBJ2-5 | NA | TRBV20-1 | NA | TGCAGTGCCATCCTGACAACTTCCAAAGAGACCCAGTACTTC | CSAILTTSKETQYF
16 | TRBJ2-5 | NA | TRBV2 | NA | TGTGCCAGCAGTACGACCCTTACAGGACTCCAAGAGACCCAGTACTTC | CASSTTLTGLQETQYF
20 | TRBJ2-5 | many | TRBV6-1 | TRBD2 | TGTGCCAGCAGTGAAGCGCTTCGCCGGGTCCCCGGGGGGGACCAAGAGACCCAGTACTTC | CASSEALRRVPGGDQETQYF
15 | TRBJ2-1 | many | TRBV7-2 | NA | TGTGCCAGCAGCCCCCCTCCGGGGTGGTACAATGAGCAGTTCTTC | CASSPPPGWYNEQFF
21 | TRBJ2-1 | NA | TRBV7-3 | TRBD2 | TGTGCCAGCAGCTTGGGACTAGCGGCGACGAGAAGGTCCGCGGGGGGAAATGAGCAGTTCTTC | CASSLGLAATRRSAGGNEQFF
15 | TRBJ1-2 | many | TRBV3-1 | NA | TGTGCCAGCAGCCAAGATTTATGGGGGGCTAAGGGCTACACCTTC | CASSQDLWGAKGYTF
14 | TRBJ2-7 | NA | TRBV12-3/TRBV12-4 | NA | TGTGCCAGCAGTATCCGACAGGGAGGATACGAGCAGTACTTC | CASSIRQGGYEQYF
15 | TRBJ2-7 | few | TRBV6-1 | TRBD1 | TGTGCCAGCAGAAGCACCGGGACAGCAACCTACGAGCAGTACTTC | CASRSTGTATYEQYF
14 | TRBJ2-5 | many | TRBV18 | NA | TGTGCCAGCTCACCGGGGAGTAACCAAGAGACCCAGTACTTC | CASSPGSNQETQYF
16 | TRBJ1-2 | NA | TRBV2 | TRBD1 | TGTGCCAGCAGTGAGTTGCGACAGGGGAACGACTATGGCTACACCTTC | CASSELRQGNDYGYTF
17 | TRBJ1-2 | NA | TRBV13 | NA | TGTGCCAGCAGCGCCCTCGGTGGGCAGGTGGTTGAGTATGGCTACACCTTC | CASSALGGQVVEYGYTF
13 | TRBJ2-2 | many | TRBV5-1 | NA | TGCGCCAGCGGTGCGGGTACGACCGGGGAGCTGTTTTTT | CASGAGTTGELFF
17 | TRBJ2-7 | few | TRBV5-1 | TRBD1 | TGCGCCAGCAGCTTGACCCCTCCCGGGACAGGGGCCTACGAGCAGTACTTC | CASSLTPPGTGAYEQYF
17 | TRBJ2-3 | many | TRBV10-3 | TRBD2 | TGTGCCATCAGTGAGTCAACCTCGAGCGGGGGGCGAGATACGCAGTATTTT | CAISESTSSGGRDTQYF
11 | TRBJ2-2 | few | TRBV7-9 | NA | TGTGCCAGTACCGTGTCCGGGGAGCTGTTTTTT | CASTVSGELFF
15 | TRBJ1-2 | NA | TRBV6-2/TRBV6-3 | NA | TGTGCCAGCAGTTACGATGCAGATCCAAACTATGGCTACACCTTC | CASSYDADPNYGYTF
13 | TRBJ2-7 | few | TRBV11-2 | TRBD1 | TGTGCCAGCTTTGGGCAGGGGGACTACGAGCAGTACTTC | CASFGQGDYEQYF
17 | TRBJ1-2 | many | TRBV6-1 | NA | TGTGCCAGCGGAACTGTCGGGGGGGAACAACTTAACTATGGCTACACCTTC | CASGTVGGEQLNYGYTF
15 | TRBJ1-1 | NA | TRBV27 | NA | TGTGCCAGCAGTCCCCTGGGGGGGCGTATAACTGAAGCTTTCTTT | CASSPLGGRITEAFF
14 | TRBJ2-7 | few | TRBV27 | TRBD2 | TGTGCCAGCAGCCATCACCTAGCGGCCCACGAGCAGTACTTC | CASSHHLAAHEQYF
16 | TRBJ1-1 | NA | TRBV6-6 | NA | TGTGCCAGCAGTTACGATCCTAGGGGACAGAACACTGAAGCTTTCTTT | CASSYDPRGQNTEAFF
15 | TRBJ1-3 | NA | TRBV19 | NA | TGTGCCAGTAGTATCGAAAGGAAGGGACGAAACACCATATATTTT | CASSIERKGRNTIYF
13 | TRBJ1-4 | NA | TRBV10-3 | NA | TGTGCCATCAGTGAGGGAACTAATGAAAAACTGTTTTTT | CAISEGTNEKLFF
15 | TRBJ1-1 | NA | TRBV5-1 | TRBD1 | TGCGCCGGCAGCTTAACCGGGACAGGTGCCTTAGATGCTTTCTTT | CAGSLTGTGALDAFF
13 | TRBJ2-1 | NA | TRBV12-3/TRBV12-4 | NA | TGTGCCAGCAGTTTTTTCCCGCGCGATGAGCAGTTCTTC | CASSFFPRDEQFF
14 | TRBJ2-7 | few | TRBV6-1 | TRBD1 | TGTGCCAGCAGGGACAGACAGGGGTTCCACGAGCAGTACTTC | CASRDRQGFHEQYF
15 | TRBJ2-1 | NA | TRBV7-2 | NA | TGTGCCAGCAGCCCGGGACGGTCAATCGGCAATGAGCAGTTCTTC | CASSPGRSIGNEQFF
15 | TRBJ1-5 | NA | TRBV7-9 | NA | TGTGCCAGCAGCGTAGACCCCCGGAGCAATCAGCCCCAGCATTTT | CASSVDPRSNQPQHF
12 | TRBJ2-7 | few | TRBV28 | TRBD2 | TGTGCCAGCGTAGCGGGAGGGCGGGAGCAGTACTTC | CASVAGGREQYF
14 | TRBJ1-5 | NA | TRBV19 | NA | TGTGCCAGTAGTTCTTGGGGGGCCGGTCAGCCCCAGCATTTT | CASSSWGAGQPQHF
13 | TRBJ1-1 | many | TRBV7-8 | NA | TGTGCCAGCGCGAAAGGGGCGCGAAGTGAAGCTTTCTTT | CASAKGARSEAFF
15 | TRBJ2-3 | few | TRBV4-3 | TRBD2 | TGCGCCAGCAGCCTCTCAGCGGGACCCACAGATACGCAGTATTTT | CASSLSAGPTDTQYF
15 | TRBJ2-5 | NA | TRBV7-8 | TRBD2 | TGTGCCAGCAGCTTATCTAGCGGGGGGGGGGAGACCCAGTACTTC | CASSLSSGGGETQYF
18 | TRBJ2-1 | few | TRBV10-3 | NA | TGTGCCATCAGTGAGGGACGGGGGCAAGGGGGAGGTTCAAATGAGCAGTTCTTC | CAISEGRGQGGGSNEQFF
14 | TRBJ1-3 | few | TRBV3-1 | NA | TGTGCCAGCAGCCAATCCGGGGCTGGAAACACCATATATTTT | CASSQSGAGNTIYF
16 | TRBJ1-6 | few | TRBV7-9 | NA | TGTGCCAGCAGCCCTACTTTTATTACAGGGCTCTCACCCCTCCACTTT | CASSPTFITGLSPLHF
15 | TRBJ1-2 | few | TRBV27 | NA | TGTGCCAGCAGTCCGGGGGGTCCCCCTAACTATGGCTACACCTTC | CASSPGGPPNYGYTF
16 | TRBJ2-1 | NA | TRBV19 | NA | TGTGCCAGTAGTAAATCTCCAGGGGCGCGGAGCCATGAGCAGTTCTTC | CASSKSPGARSHEQFF
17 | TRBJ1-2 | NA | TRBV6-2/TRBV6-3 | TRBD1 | TGTGCCAGCAGTTACTTCACCCCCGGGACAGCTAACTATGGCTACACCTTC | CASSYFTPGTANYGYTF
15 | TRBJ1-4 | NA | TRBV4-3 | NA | TGCGCCAGCAGCCCTCGACAGAATCTTAATGAAAAACTGTTTTTT | CASSPRQNLNEKLFF
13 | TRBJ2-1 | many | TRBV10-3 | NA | TGTGCCATCCATGCCGGGGGTAACAATGAGCAGTTCTTC | CAIHAGGNNEQFF
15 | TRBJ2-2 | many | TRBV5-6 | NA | TGTGCCAGCAGCTTGGGCCACCTGCACTACGGGGAGCTGTTTTTT | CASSLGHLHYGELFF
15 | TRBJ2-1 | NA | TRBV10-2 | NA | TGCGCCAGCAGTGAGCGGGACAAGGTTAACAATGAGCAGTTCTTC | CASSERDKVNNEQFF
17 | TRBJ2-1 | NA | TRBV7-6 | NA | TGTGCCAGCAGCTTAGGGTCAACGGGGGACGTTGAGAATGAGCAGTTCTTC | CASSLGSTGDVENEQFF
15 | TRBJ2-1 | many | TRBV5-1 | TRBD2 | TGCGCCAGCAGCTCTAGCGGGGGGGCTGGGAATGAGCAGTTCTTC | CASSSSGGAGNEQFF
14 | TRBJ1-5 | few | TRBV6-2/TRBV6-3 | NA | TGTGCCAGCAAAATCGGGGGGGAGCAACAGCCCCAGCATTTT | CASKIGGEQQPQHF
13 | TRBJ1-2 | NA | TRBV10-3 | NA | TGTGCCATCAGGACTGACAAGAACTATGGCTACACCTTC | CAIRTDKNYGYTF
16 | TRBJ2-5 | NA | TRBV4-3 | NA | TGCGCCAGCAGCCAAGATGCGCAGACAGGCATAGTGACCCAGTACTTC | CASSQDAQTGIVTQYF
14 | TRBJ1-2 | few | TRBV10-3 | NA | TGTGCCATCTCTAGGGGCTTAAAGGACTATGGCTACACCTTC | CAISRGLKDYGYTF
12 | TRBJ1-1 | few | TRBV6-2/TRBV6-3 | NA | TGTGCCAGCAGGATAGACCCGCTGGGAGCTTTCTTT | CASRIDPLGAFF
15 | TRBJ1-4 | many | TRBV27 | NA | TGTGCCAGCAGTCCCCTGGACAGTACTAATGAAAAACTGTTTTTT | CASSPLDSTNEKLFF
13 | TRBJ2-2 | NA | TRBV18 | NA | TGTGCCAGCTCAAAGACAGCGACCGGGGAGCTGTTTTTT | CASSKTATGELFF